The 3 T cell receptor beta chains in this list originate from one sample, sequenced in a study of cytomegalovirus exposure and HLA in healthy donors. With 60 Vbeta and 13 Jbeta primers, the PCR was carried out. The table came from immunoSEQ multiplex PCR; TCRdb's copy has only in-frame clones and leaves some out. The data hold about 150,000 clones, with around 80% observed a single time. Specimen: PBMCs. All receptors derive from a woman aged 25 to 39 in good health and CMV-seropositive.

The chain recombines TRBV19 with TRBJ2-7; D may be TRBD1 (5 bases). The CDR3 spans 17 residues. Germline V gives CDR1 LNHDA, CDR2 SQIVND (reference sequence). Trimming cost V 0 bases and J 9 bases, with 24 bases left between them. Here the CDR3 reads CASSIDHPGRSTKGQYF. The CDR3 coding sequence is TGTGCCAGTAGTATAGATCATCCAGGGCGGAGTACGAAAGGGCAGTACTTC.

This clone is a singleton in its sample. The chain uses TRBV9 and TRBJ2-3; unclear D gene. Trimming left V 4 bases short and J 2 bases short, with 17 bases between. The V gene's germline CDR1 is SGDLS and CDR2 YYNGEE. The CDR3 runs to 16 residues. CDR3 in amino acids: CASSPLDSRHTDTQYF. The DNA for the CDR3 is TGTGCCAGCAGCCCTCTGGATAGCCGGCACACAGATACGCAGTATTTT.

This clone was detected a few times. The CDR3 nucleotides read TGCGCCAGCAGCTTGGATACCGGGACAGGAGACTACGAGCAGTACTTC. Protein sequence: CASSLDTGTGDYEQYF. The genes are TRBV5-1 and TRBJ2-7, with 8 bases identical to TRBD1. Germline lookup yields CDR1 SGHRS and CDR2 YFSETQ. The CDR3 contains 16 residues. V gave up 0 bases and J gave up 3 bases; unmatched junction bases: 8.